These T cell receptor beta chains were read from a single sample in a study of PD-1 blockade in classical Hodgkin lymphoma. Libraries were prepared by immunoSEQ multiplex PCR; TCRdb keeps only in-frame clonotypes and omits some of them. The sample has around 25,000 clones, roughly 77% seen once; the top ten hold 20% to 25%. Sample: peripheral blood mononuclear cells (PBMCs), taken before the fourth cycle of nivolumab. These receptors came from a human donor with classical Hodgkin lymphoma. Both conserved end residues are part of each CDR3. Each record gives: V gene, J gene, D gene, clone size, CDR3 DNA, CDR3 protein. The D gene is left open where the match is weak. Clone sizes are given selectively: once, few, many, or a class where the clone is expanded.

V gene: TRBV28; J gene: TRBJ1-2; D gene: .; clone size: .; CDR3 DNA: TGTGCCAGCAGTCCTGGTGTGGGCAGGGTAGGCTACACCTTC; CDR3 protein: CASSPGVGRVGYTF
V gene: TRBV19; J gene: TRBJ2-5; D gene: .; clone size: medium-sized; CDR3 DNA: TGTGCCAGTAGTAGGGGGAGTTCACTGGAGACCCAGTACTTC; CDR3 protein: CASSRGSSLETQYF
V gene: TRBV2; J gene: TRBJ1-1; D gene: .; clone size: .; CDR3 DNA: TGTGCCAGCAGTGACCCGACCCTGGGGCTCCGAGGAGCTTTCTTT; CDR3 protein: CASSDPTLGLRGAFF
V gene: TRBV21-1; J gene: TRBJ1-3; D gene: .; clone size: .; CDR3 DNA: TGTGCCAGCAGATTGGCGGTATTTGGAAACACCATATATTTT; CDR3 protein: CASRLAVFGNTIYF
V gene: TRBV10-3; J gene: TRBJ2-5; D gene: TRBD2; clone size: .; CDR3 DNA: TGTGCCATCAGCAATCTAGCGGGAGGGCCTGGGGGCTCTGAGACCCAGTACTTC; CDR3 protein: CAISNLAGGPGGSETQYF
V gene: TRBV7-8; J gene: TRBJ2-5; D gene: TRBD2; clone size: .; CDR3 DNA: TGTGCCAGCAGGATACTAGCGGGAGGTCGTTCTGAAGAGACCCAGTACTTC; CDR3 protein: CASRILAGGRSEETQYF
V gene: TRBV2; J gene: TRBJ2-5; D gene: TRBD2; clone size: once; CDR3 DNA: TGTGCCAGCAGTCCCCTAGCGGGGGGGCCCCAGACCCAGTACTTC; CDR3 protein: CASSPLAGGPQTQYF
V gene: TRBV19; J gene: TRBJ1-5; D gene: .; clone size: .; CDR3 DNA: TGTGCCAGTAGTATACAGAACAGTGGCAATCAGCCCCAGCATTTT; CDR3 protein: CASSIQNSGNQPQHF
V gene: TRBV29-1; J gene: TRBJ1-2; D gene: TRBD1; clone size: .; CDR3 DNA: TGCAGCGTTGAAGGACAGGGCGCCGGTGGCTACACCTTC; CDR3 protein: CSVEGQGAGGYTF
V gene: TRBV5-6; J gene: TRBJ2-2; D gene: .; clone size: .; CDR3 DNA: TGTGCCAGCAGCTACTACCGGGACTACACCGGGGAGCTGTTTTTT; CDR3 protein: CASSYYRDYTGELFF
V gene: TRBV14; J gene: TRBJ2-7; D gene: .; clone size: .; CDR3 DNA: TGTGCCAGCAGCCAACATCGTACAGGCACCCTCGATCCAACTAGCAGAACGGTATCCTACGAGCAGTACTTC; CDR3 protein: CASSQHRTGTLDPTSRTVSYEQYF
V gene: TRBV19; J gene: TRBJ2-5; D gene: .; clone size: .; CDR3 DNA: TGTGCCAGTAGTATTCAGGGGCTAGAGACCCAGTACTTC; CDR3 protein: CASSIQGLETQYF
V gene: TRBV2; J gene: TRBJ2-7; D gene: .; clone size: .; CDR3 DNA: TGTGCCAGCAGATACAGGTACGAGCAGTACTTC; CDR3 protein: CASRYRYEQYF
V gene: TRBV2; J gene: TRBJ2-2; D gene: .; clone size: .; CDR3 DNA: TGTGCCAGCAGTGCCCCTACTGGGGAGCTGTTTTTT; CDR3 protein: CASSAPTGELFF
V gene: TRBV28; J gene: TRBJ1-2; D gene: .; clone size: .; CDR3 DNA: TGTGCCAGCACCGGGGGCTATGGCTACACCTTC; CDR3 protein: CASTGGYGYTF